The present entry profiles one T cell receptor (beta chain) with its context. What it recognizes is unknown. Using immunoSEQ multiplex PCR, the repertoire was profiled, and TCRdb retains in-frame clones only, with some absent. The sample yields hundreds of thousands of clones, roughly 88% seen once. The data were obtained in a study of cytomegalovirus exposure and HLA in healthy donors. Overall study results and limits: In a later analysis, first-cohort TCR clusters were found to tend to co-occur in the 100 to 150 validation repertoires. Rarity characterized most TCR sequences, yet some public TCRs appeared in many donors.

The germline CDR1 and CDR2 sequences are SGHAT and FQNNGV. With 3 bases clipped from V and 3 bases from J, the junction kept 4 bases outside the gene matches. The CDR3 runs to 16 residues. This receptor was obtained from a woman under 30 in good health and CMV-seronegative. Material for sequencing was PBMCs. This chain connects TRBV11-2 to TRBJ2-3; TRBD2 aligns across 12 bases. CDR3 region: CASSLTSGGRTDTQYF. CDR3 nucleotides: TGTGCCAGCAGCTTGACTAGCGGGGGTAGGACAGATACGCAGTATTTT.